Listed below are T cell receptor beta chains from one sample, sequenced in a study of CD8 T cells in Susac syndrome. TCRdb redid the calling of the immunoSEQ multiplex PCR reads with MiXCR, one entry per CDR3 protein. Here the sample spans approximately 200,000 distinct CDR3 sequences, more than 85% being singletons. The sequenced sample was CD8+ T cells from PBMCs. The receptors were gathered from a human donor with multiple sclerosis. CDR3s leave out the opening cysteine and the closing phenylalanine or tryptophan. The order of the fields is V gene, J gene, clone size, CDR3 protein. Not every row has a clone size; where given, it reads once, few, many or a size class.

V: TRBV9
J: TRBJ1-1
size: NA
CDR3: ASSVGGRTEAF

V: TRBV9
J: TRBJ2-1
size: NA
CDR3: ASSEFTSGNEQF

V: TRBV6-6
J: TRBJ2-7
size: NA
CDR3: ASSNRDRAYEQY

V: TRBV29-1
J: TRBJ2-1
size: NA
CDR3: STPSRGNEQF

V: TRBV15
J: TRBJ2-7
size: NA
CDR3: ATSLATGYEQY

V: TRBV28
J: TRBJ2-4
size: NA
CDR3: ASSLRGWNIQY

V: TRBV19
J: TRBJ2-7
size: NA
CDR3: ASSIAGQDHYEQY

V: TRBV12-3/TRBV12-4
J: TRBJ1-5
size: NA
CDR3: ASKGQGDQPQH

V: TRBV4-3
J: TRBJ1-1
size: NA
CDR3: ASSQERAEGEAF

V: TRBV19
J: TRBJ2-7
size: NA
CDR3: ASSIRRTGNNNYEQY

V: TRBV13
J: TRBJ2-2
size: NA
CDR3: ASTTATGDSGELF

V: TRBV20-1
J: TRBJ1-5
size: NA
CDR3: SARFGGGNQPQH

V: TRBV29-1
J: TRBJ2-1
size: few
CDR3: SVRGGIYNEQF

V: TRBV4-3
J: TRBJ1-2
size: once
CDR3: ASSPTYQIYGYT

V: TRBV20-1
J: TRBJ2-1
size: NA
CDR3: SARDLYEVAGGYNEQF

V: TRBV4-1
J: TRBJ2-7
size: NA
CDR3: ASSQDPGRFYEQY

V: TRBV20-1
J: TRBJ1-1
size: NA
CDR3: SGLLLSLNTEAF

V: TRBV4-1
J: TRBJ2-1
size: NA
CDR3: ASSHAPGRDEQF

V: TRBV12-3/TRBV12-4
J: TRBJ2-3
size: NA
CDR3: ASRMGLGRTQY

V: TRBV30
J: TRBJ2-6
size: NA
CDR3: ACHRGQLSGANVLT

V: TRBV6-2/TRBV6-3
J: TRBJ2-2
size: few
CDR3: ASSYPGELF

V: TRBV4-3
J: TRBJ2-7
size: NA
CDR3: ASSQVQGQSSYEQY

V: TRBV7-9
J: TRBJ2-7
size: NA
CDR3: ASSSTAGNPYEQY

V: TRBV12-5
J: TRBJ1-1
size: NA
CDR3: ASGLVLGRDRKTEAF

V: TRBV6-2/TRBV6-3
J: TRBJ1-1
size: NA
CDR3: ASSYPRRDYTEAF

V: TRBV6-2/TRBV6-3
J: TRBJ1-4
size: once
CDR3: ASSYSVAGWSGKLF

V: TRBV5-4
J: TRBJ2-7
size: once
CDR3: ASSTDKSPFYEQY

V: TRBV2
J: TRBJ2-2
size: NA
CDR3: ASSDRGDTGELF

V: TRBV7-2
J: TRBJ2-2
size: NA
CDR3: ASSLAHGVLQNTGELF

V: TRBV12-5
J: TRBJ2-2
size: NA
CDR3: ASGFILEGVNTGELF

V: TRBV9
J: TRBJ2-3
size: NA
CDR3: ASGGEGWDTQY

V: TRBV19
J: TRBJ1-5
size: few
CDR3: ASSIGSQPQH

V: TRBV25-1
J: TRBJ2-7
size: once
CDR3: ASSESGARYEQY

V: TRBV28
J: TRBJ2-5
size: NA
CDR3: ASRLAGLKETQY

V: TRBV7-9
J: TRBJ1-1
size: NA
CDR3: ASSLKTEAF

V: TRBV7-9
J: TRBJ1-1
size: once
CDR3: ASSFGGRGTEAF

V: TRBV3-1
J: TRBJ1-1
size: NA
CDR3: ASSQDLPLTVNTEAF

V: TRBV14
J: TRBJ1-2
size: few
CDR3: ASSYGTFYGYT

V: TRBV19
J: TRBJ1-1
size: NA
CDR3: ASSTGNTEAF

V: TRBV29-1
J: TRBJ2-3
size: NA
CDR3: SVVLAASTDTQY

V: TRBV20-1
J: TRBJ2-1
size: NA
CDR3: SARMALAGSYNEQF

V: TRBV27
J: TRBJ2-5
size: once
CDR3: ASSPVGPERETQY

V: TRBV3-1
J: TRBJ1-2
size: NA
CDR3: ASSEHPGGYGYT

V: TRBV4-1
J: TRBJ1-1
size: NA
CDR3: ASSLPRGTEAF

V: TRBV9
J: TRBJ2-1
size: NA
CDR3: ASSRPGTSDNEQF

V: TRBV19
J: TRBJ2-7
size: NA
CDR3: ASSPGWGPTYEQY

V: TRBV4-2
J: TRBJ2-7
size: NA
CDR3: ASSQELAGAYEQY

V: TRBV12-3/TRBV12-4
J: TRBJ2-3
size: NA
CDR3: ASPGQRVYLCTDTQY

V: TRBV7-9
J: TRBJ1-6
size: NA
CDR3: ASSRGTGDSSYNSPLH

V: TRBV25-1
J: TRBJ1-2
size: NA
CDR3: ASSERDIDGYT

V: TRBV13
J: TRBJ2-1
size: once
CDR3: ASSSPLWTGDEQF

V: TRBV7-9
J: TRBJ2-5
size: NA
CDR3: ASSFSTLLAGSQETQY

V: TRBV11-2
J: TRBJ2-3
size: NA
CDR3: ASSLASGREDTQY

V: TRBV11-2
J: TRBJ1-1
size: NA
CDR3: ASSLVGPRMGTENTEAF

V: TRBV5-1
J: TRBJ2-1
size: NA
CDR3: ASSLELYSPNNEQF

V: TRBV19
J: TRBJ2-5
size: NA
CDR3: ASSSPDEPETQY

V: TRBV5-1
J: TRBJ2-3
size: NA
CDR3: ASSGEEDTQY